Listed below are T cell receptor beta chains from one sample, sequenced in a study of CD8+ T cells in alopecia areata. This table comes from immunoSEQ multiplex PCR, and its TCRdb copy is limited to in-frame clones, with some not included. This sample has around 140,000 clones, with 45% to 60% found just once. The specimen comprised CD8+ T cells sorted from blood, sampled at week 4, from a patient treated with tofacitinib. These receptors all stem from a human donor with alopecia areata. Both conserved end residues are part of each CDR3. The D gene is left open where the match is weak. Some rows have no size entry. The others give once, few or many, or a class for an expanded clone.

size	V	D	J	CDR3	DNA
.	TRBV29-1	.	TRBJ1-2	CSHADSYGYTF	TGCAGCCACGCGGACTCCTATGGCTACACCTTC
once	TRBV30	.	TRBJ1-1	CAWRDRGFEAFF	TGTGCCTGGAGAGATAGGGGATTCGAAGCTTTCTTT
.	TRBV30	TRBD1	TRBJ1-6	CAWSVLGTASSYNSPLHF	TGTGCCTGGAGTGTACTCGGGACAGCCAGCTCCTATAATTCACCCCTCCACTTT
few	TRBV13	.	TRBJ2-7	CASSLEGYEQYF	TGTGCCAGCAGCTTAGAGGGTTACGAGCAGTACTTC
.	TRBV4-2	.	TRBJ1-2	CASSQEVPGEEGIYGYTF	TGTGCCAGCAGCCAAGAAGTACCGGGGGAAGAGGGGATCTATGGCTACACCTTC
few	TRBV6-4	TRBD1	TRBJ1-2	CASSFGQEPHYGYTF	TGTGCCAGCAGTTTTGGACAGGAACCCCACTATGGCTACACCTTC
many	TRBV6-4	TRBD2	TRBJ2-3	CASSETSGTDTQYF	TGTGCCAGCAGTGAGACTAGCGGCACAGATACGCAGTATTTT
.	TRBV29-1	TRBD1	TRBJ1-1	CSVAGTGGWWTEAFF	TGCAGCGTTGCAGGGACAGGAGGTTGGTGGACTGAAGCTTTCTTT
few	TRBV10-3	.	TRBJ1-2	CAIRTAGYSGGYTF	TGTGCCATTCGGACAGCGGGCTATTCGGGGGGCTACACCTTC
once	TRBV7-9	.	TRBJ2-6	CASSFGMGGSGANVLTF	TGTGCCAGCAGCTTCGGTATGGGAGGCTCTGGGGCCAACGTCCTGACTTTC
.	TRBV2	TRBD1	TRBJ1-5	CASTIGQGSNQPQHF	TGTGCCAGCACAATCGGACAGGGGAGCAATCAGCCCCAGCATTTT
few	TRBV18	.	TRBJ2-1	CASSPRPEQSEQFF	TGTGCCAGCTCACCACGCCCCGAGCAGAGTGAGCAGTTCTTC
.	TRBV4-1	TRBD2	TRBJ2-3	CASSQEVAGGADTQYF	TGTGCCAGCAGCCAAGAGGTAGCGGGGGGGGCAGATACGCAGTATTTT
few	TRBV30	.	TRBJ1-2	CAWSLGPGYLGYTF	TGTGCCTGGAGTTTAGGACCGGGTTATCTTGGCTACACCTTC
.	TRBV5-1	.	TRBJ2-7	CASSFSLDYEQYF	TGCGCCAGCAGCTTCTCCCTAGACTACGAGCAGTACTTC
.	TRBV11-2	.	TRBJ2-7	CASSQDYEQYF	TGTGCCAGCAGCCAAGACTACGAGCAGTACTTC
few	TRBV9	.	TRBJ2-6	CASSVNRDSGANVLTF	TGTGCCAGCAGCGTAAATCGGGACTCTGGGGCCAACGTCCTGACTTTC
once	TRBV4-3	TRBD1	TRBJ2-7	CASSQGRDRVYEQYF	TGCGCCAGCAGCCAGGGCCGGGACAGAGTCTACGAGCAGTACTTC
.	TRBV30	.	TRBJ1-3	CAWSVLRESTIYF	TGTGCCTGGAGTGTTTTGAGGGAGAGCACCATATATTTT
.	TRBV29-1	.	TRBJ1-1	CSVETDSTEAFF	TGCAGCGTTGAAACGGACAGTACTGAAGCTTTCTTT
.	TRBV6-1	TRBD1	TRBJ1-1	CASSEEGQTTEAFF	TGTGCCAGCAGTGAAGAGGGACAGACCACTGAAGCTTTCTTT
.	TRBV30	.	TRBJ1-1	CAWSPSGGTEAFF	TGTGCCTGGAGTCCGAGTGGGGGCACTGAAGCTTTCTTT
.	TRBV11-2	.	TRBJ2-7	CASSFGREQYF	TGTGCCAGCAGCTTCGGACGCGAGCAGTACTTC
.	TRBV9	TRBD1	TRBJ2-5	CASSVDRTGDLSETQYF	TGTGCCAGCAGCGTGGATCGGACAGGGGATTTGAGCGAGACCCAGTACTTC
.	TRBV27	.	TRBJ1-6	CASSAEGVASPLHF	TGTGCCAGCAGCGCGGAAGGGGTCGCTTCACCCCTCCACTTT
once	TRBV5-6	.	TRBJ2-7	CASSGGIRYEQYF	TGTGCCAGCAGCGGCGGGATTCGGTACGAGCAGTACTTC
.	TRBV29-1	TRBD1	TRBJ1-2	CSVGIVAGGINGYTF	TGCAGCGTTGGTATAGTTGCAGGGGGCATCAACGGCTACACCTTC
.	TRBV30	.	TRBJ2-1	CAWSAANEQFF	TGTGCCTGGAGTGCCGCCAATGAGCAGTTCTTC
few	TRBV6-6	TRBD1	TRBJ1-2	CASSDRDGDGYTF	TGTGCCAGCAGTGACAGGGACGGTGATGGCTACACCTTC
few	TRBV2	.	TRBJ1-2	CASSEAGANGYTF	TGTGCCAGCAGTGAAGCAGGGGCTAATGGCTACACCTTC
once	TRBV5-1	.	TRBJ1-6	CASSFRGGNSPLHF	TGCGCCAGCAGCTTTCGGGGAGGAAATTCACCCCTCCACTTT
.	TRBV13	TRBD2	TRBJ2-7	CASSWGLASYEQYF	TGTGCCAGCAGCTGGGGACTAGCTTCCTACGAGCAGTACTTC
.	TRBV10-3	.	TRBJ2-7	CAISIAGLTYEQYF	TGTGCCATCAGTATAGCAGGGTTGACCTACGAGCAGTACTTC
.	TRBV13	.	TRBJ1-2	CASSSGLRPYYGYTF	TGTGCCAGCAGCTCCGGACTGAGACCCTACTATGGCTACACCTTC
.	TRBV13	.	TRBJ2-1	CASSLSGDEQFF	TGTGCCAGCAGCTTATCGGGGGATGAGCAGTTCTTC
few	TRBV27	.	TRBJ2-1	CASSLSPGTGKGEQFF	TGTGCCAGCAGTTTAAGCCCGGGGACGGGGAAAGGAGAGCAGTTCTTC
.	TRBV5-1	TRBD2	TRBJ2-1	CASSPRLADYNEQFF	TGCGCCAGCAGCCCACGACTAGCGGACTACAATGAGCAGTTCTTC
.	TRBV4-2	.	TRBJ1-1	CASSQPPGSGLRNTEAFF	TGTGCCAGCAGCCAACCGCCGGGATCGGGGTTAAGGAACACTGAAGCTTTCTTT
.	TRBV27	.	TRBJ1-4	CASKNREKLFF	TGTGCCAGCAAGAACCGGGAAAAACTGTTTTTT
.	TRBV13	.	TRBJ1-3	CASSPRQRENTIYF	TGTGCCAGCAGCCCGAGGCAGAGGGAAAACACCATATATTTT
many	TRBV10-3	.	TRBJ2-1	CAISEKGQEDYNEQFF	TGTGCCATCAGTGAGAAGGGTCAGGAAGACTACAATGAGCAGTTCTTC
.	TRBV7-6	.	TRBJ2-7	CASSLNSYGQYF	TGTGCCAGCAGCTTAAACTCCTACGGGCAGTACTTC
.	TRBV4-1	TRBD1	TRBJ1-1	CASSQTTGRNTEAFF	TGCGCCAGCAGCCAAACGACAGGGCGGAACACTGAAGCTTTCTTT
.	TRBV29-1	TRBD1	TRBJ2-7	CSILGLDRGSYEQYF	TGCAGCATTCTGGGGCTGGACAGGGGATCCTACGAGCAGTACTTC
few	TRBV25-1	.	TRBJ1-1	CASSESGFEAFF	TGTGCCAGCAGTGAGTCGGGATTTGAAGCTTTCTTT
.	TRBV29-1	.	TRBJ2-7	CSVVSGDSYEQYF	TGCAGCGTTGTTTCAGGGGACTCCTACGAGCAGTACTTC
.	TRBV5-6	.	TRBJ1-1	CASSLETGPEAFF	TGTGCCAGCAGCTTGGAAACTGGGCCTGAAGCTTTCTTT
.	TRBV9	.	TRBJ1-2	CASSVEPGRYGYTF	TGTGCCAGCAGCGTAGAGCCAGGCCGCTATGGCTACACCTTC
.	TRBV7-6	TRBD2	TRBJ2-3	CASSLTSGASTDTQYF	TGTGCCAGCAGCTTAACTAGCGGGGCTAGCACAGATACGCAGTATTTT
once	TRBV6-5	.	TRBJ2-7	CASSYSGEEQYF	TGTGCCAGCAGTTACTCGGGAGAAGAGCAGTACTTC
.	TRBV4-1	TRBD1	TRBJ1-2	CASSQRGQGLYGYTF	TGCGCCAGCAGCCAACGAGGACAGGGCCTCTATGGCTACACCTTC
.	TRBV5-1	.	TRBJ2-1	CASSQGYNEQFF	TGCGCCAGCTCACAGGGATACAATGAGCAGTTCTTC
.	TRBV9	.	TRBJ2-5	CASSVGGRRGETQYF	TGTGCCAGCAGCGTAGGTGGTAGAAGAGGAGAGACCCAGTACTTC
once	TRBV4-3	.	TRBJ2-7	CASSQNPGKSYEQYF	TGCGCCAGCAGCCAAAATCCAGGGAAATCCTACGAGCAGTACTTC
.	TRBV27	.	TRBJ2-2	CASSWGITGELFF	TGTGCCAGCAGTTGGGGCATCACCGGGGAGCTGTTTTTT